Following are 28 T cell receptor beta chains from one sample sequenced in a study of T cells after somatic rescue of genetic block. Sequencing was performed with immunoSEQ multiplex PCR; in TCRdb, only in-frame clones are kept and a portion is missing. The table includes roughly 11,000 clones, about 81% detected once. Material: peripheral blood mononuclear cells (PBMCs). Receptor source: a boy younger than 18.

This clone was seen only a few times. The chain has TRBV5-1 and TRBJ2-3; 7 nucleotides agree with TRBD2. V was clipped by 4 bases and J by 5 bases; unmatched bases: 7. CDR3 length equals 14 residues. Germline CDR1 and CDR2: SGHRS and YFSETQ. The CDR3 region has the DNA TGCGCCAGCAGCCCACGGACTAGACGAGATACGCAGTATTTT. It is translated as CASSPRTRRDTQYF.

The genes are TRBV21-1 and TRBJ1-1; the table gives TRBD1 as D, unverified against the DNA. TRBV21-1 is reported as a pseudogene. This CDR3 is built from 18 residues. As DNA, the CDR3 is TGTGCCAGCAGCAAAGGAATTGCATGGGACAGGGGCGATTGGAGGGCTTTCTTT. It encodes CASSKGIAWDRGDWRAFF.

This sequence joins TRBV7-9 and TRBJ1-2, with D unclear. V was cut by 5 bases and J by 8 bases, with 12 bases left in between. The CDR3 consists of 12 residues. Germline lookup yields CDR1 SEHNR and CDR2 FQNEAQ (reference sequence). CDR3 in DNA: TGTGCCAGCAGCGCAGGACGCGGGGGCTACACCTTC. This codes for CASSAGRGGYTF.

The genes are TRBV10-2 and TRBJ2-7; weak D call: TRBD2 (5 bases). The CDR3 runs to 13 residues. Germline V gene data show CDR1 as WSHSY and CDR2 as SAAADI. V was clipped by 6 bases and J by 3 bases, with 12 bases between them. The CDR3 spells CASSKDWFYEQYF. In DNA, the CDR3 is TGCGCCAGCAGCAAGGACTGGTTCTACGAGCAGTACTTC.

The gene calls are TRBV11-1 and TRBJ2-3, with 11 bases identical to TRBD2. Germline values: CDR1 SGHAT, CDR2 FQDESV (reference sequence). The CDR3 contains 16 residues. The trim removed 4 bases at V and 5 bases at J, leaving 8 bases unmatched. Here the CDR3 DNA reads TGTGCCAGCAGCTCCCTTTTGGGACTAGCGGTAGATACGCAGTATTTT. Amino acid sequence: CASSSLLGLAVDTQYF.

The chain couples TRBV27 to TRBJ2-1; 12 positions agree with TRBD2. Germline CDR1 is MNHEY and CDR2 is SMNVEV (reference sequence). Losses at the gene ends were 6 bases for V and 5 bases for J; bases not matched to a gene: 5. CDR3 length equals 15 residues. CDR3 amino acids: CASREGLAGNNEQFF. The CDR3 DNA is TGTGCCAGCAGGGAGGGACTAGCGGGTAACAATGAGCAGTTCTTC.

The genes are TRBV4-2 and TRBJ1-4; D call uncertain. The CDR3 runs 15 residues. V was trimmed by 4 bases and J by 3 bases, leaving 12 bases between them. Germline CDR1 reads LGHNA; CDR2 reads YNFKEQ. CDR3 coding DNA: TGTGCCAGCAGCCCGTGGACCGCGGCTAATGAAAAACTGTTTTTT. Amino acid sequence: CASSPWTAANEKLFF.

The rearrangement links TRBV11-2 to TRBJ2-3; 8 bases match TRBD1. Per germline, CDR1 SGHAT and CDR2 FQNNGV. The CDR3 spans 16 residues. Trimming removed 6 bases from V and 6 bases from J; junction bases left unmatched: 14. CDR3 in DNA: TGTGCCAGCAGACCTAGGACAGGGTATGATGAGGATACGCAGTATTTT. Translating gives CASRPRTGYDEDTQYF.

V usage is TRBV28 and J usage is TRBJ2-3; D is undetermined. The CDR3 is 12 residues long. Germline V gene data show CDR1 as MDHEN and CDR2 as SYDVKM. Deletions cut 4 bases from V and 2 bases from J, with 4 bases between. The CDR3 region has the DNA TGTGCCAGCAGTTACCTCACAGATACGCAGTATTTT. Translating gives CASSYLTDTQYF.

The chain uses TRBV19 and TRBJ2-1, with 8 bases that match TRBD2. This CDR3 is 16 amino acids long. V lost 5 bases and J lost 7; bases outside the gene matches: 13. The germline V gene has CDR1 LNHDA and CDR2 SQIVND (reference sequence). The CDR3: CASSQRRAGGRNEQFF. The CDR3 region has the DNA TGTGCCAGTAGTCAACGCCGGGCGGGGGGTCGTAATGAGCAGTTCTTC.

J is TRBJ2-2 and V is TRBV9; D may be TRBD1 (5 bases). Germline lookup yields CDR1 SGDLS and CDR2 YYNGEE. V gave up 3 bases and J gave up 1 base, with 13 bases separating them. The CDR3 is 16 amino acids. CDR3 amino acids: CASSAAWTWNTGELFF. The CDR3 coding sequence is TGTGCCAGCAGCGCCGCCTGGACATGGAACACCGGGGAGCTGTTTTTT.

J is TRBJ2-5 and V is TRBV4-3; D is possibly TRBD1 or TRBD2 (5 bases each). The V gene's germline CDR1 is LGHNA and CDR2 YSLEER. This CDR3 has 14 amino acids. Trimming took 4 bases from V and 3 from J, leaving 12 bases between them. CDR3 in amino acids: CASSLWDGEETQYF. For the CDR3, the DNA is TGCGCCAGCAGCCTCTGGGACGGAGAAGAGACCCAGTACTTC.

This chain uses TRBV4-2 with TRBJ1-5, with TRBD1 matching over 11 bases. The trim removed 3 bases at V and 6 bases at J, leaving 7 bases unmatched. In germline, CDR1 is LGHNA, CDR2 YNFKEQ. The CDR3 is 16 residues long. The CDR3 DNA follows: TGTGCCAGCAGCCACCACGGACAGGGGGCAGGTCAGCCCCAGCATTTT. Translation: CASSHHGQGAGQPQHF.

Only one count was recorded for this clone. V is TRBV5-4 and J is TRBJ2-7; D gene ambiguous. Trimming took 5 bases from V and 3 from J, leaving 15 bases between them. The CDR3 sequence is 14 residues long. Germline lookup yields CDR1 SGHNT and CDR2 YYREEE (reference sequence). The CDR3 here is CASRTSVSDYEQYF. In nucleotides, the CDR3 is TGTGCCAGCAGGACGAGCGTTTCCGACTACGAGCAGTACTTC.

CDR3 DNA: TGTGCCAGCAGCTTGGGAGGAGAGCAGTACTTC. Translation gives CASSLGGEQYF. The chain combines TRBV5-5 with TRBJ2-5; D ambiguous. Trimming shortened V by 0 bases and J by 11 bases, and 8 bases separated the two germline ends. The length of the CDR3 is 11 residues. Germline CDR1 is SGHKS and CDR2 is YYEKEE (reference sequence).

This clone was seen just once. This chain connects TRBV6-6 to TRBJ2-3; tentative D call: TRBD2 (6 bases). Germline lookup yields CDR1 MNHNY and CDR2 SVGAGI (reference sequence). V dropped 4 bases and J dropped 3 bases, with 14 bases sitting between them. The CDR3 totals 15 residues. CDR3 nucleotides: TGTGCCAGCAGTTCCACCGGGAGTGGGACAGATACGCAGTATTTT. Protein product: CASSSTGSGTDTQYF.

The V and J genes are TRBV5-1 and TRBJ2-2; D may be TRBD2 (6 bases). The CDR3 runs 14 residues. The germline gives CDR1 SGHRS, CDR2 YFSETQ. The germline V and J ends were trimmed by 4 bases and 1 base, with 8 bases remaining between them. CDR3 in DNA: TGCGCCAGCAGCCCGGGAGTGAACACCGGGGAGCTGTTTTTT. It specifies CASSPGVNTGELFF.

J is TRBJ1-2 and V is TRBV7-2, with a weak D call TRBD1 (5 bases). Germline V CDR1 and CDR2: SGHTA, FQGNSA. V gave up 3 bases and J gave up 0 bases, with 8 bases separating them. The CDR3 runs to 14 residues. CDR3 in amino acids: CASSLQGANYGYTF. In DNA form, the CDR3 reads TGTGCCAGCAGCTTGCAGGGAGCTAACTATGGCTACACCTTC. Combining the CDR3 with reference TRBV7-2 and TRBJ1-2 gives the whole variable domain GAGVSQSPSNKVTEKGKDVELRCDPISGHTALYWYRQSLGQGLEFLIYFQGNSAPDKSGLPSDRFSAERTGGSVSTLTIQRTQQEDSAVYLCASSLQGANYGYTFGSGTRLTVV.

The chain combines TRBV29-1 with TRBJ2-3, with D possibly called TRBD1 or TRBD2 (5 bases each). CDR3 length: 14 residues. Per the germline V gene, CDR1 is SQVTM and CDR2 is ANQGSEA. V was pared by 6 bases and J by 0 bases, with 13 bases between. CDR3 loop: CSVKKGSSTDTQYF. For the CDR3, the DNA is TGCAGCGTAAAAAAGGGGAGCAGCACAGATACGCAGTATTTT.

The chain has TRBV7-6 and TRBJ1-6; 7 bases match TRBD1. With 5 bases clipped from V and 2 bases from J, the junction kept 18 bases outside the gene matches. CDR1 SGHVS and CDR2 FNYEAQ come from the germline V gene. The CDR3 length is 20 residues. The CDR3 DNA reads as TGTGCCAGCAGCCAAAATATAGGGGACAGCAGAATTACCTATAATTCACCCCTCCACTTT. It yields the protein CASSQNIGDSRITYNSPLHF.

CDR3 nucleotide sequence: TGTGCCAGCAGGTCTCCAGGGGTGGATCAGCCCCAGCATTTT. As protein: CASRSPGVDQPQHF. This chain uses TRBV6-5 with TRBJ1-5; TRBD1 is a possible D gene (6 bases). This CDR3 has 14 residues. From germline, CDR1 is MNHEY and CDR2 SVGAGI. Trimming took 6 bases from V and 5 from J, leaving 14 bases between them.

About this clone itself: Germline and junction disagree at one end, which may indicate a read error. The V gene is TRBV6-1, the J gene TRBJ2-7; D might be TRBD1 (6 bases). This CDR3 is 12 amino acids long. The V gene's germline CDR1 is MNHNS and CDR2 SASEGT. CDR3 amino acids: CASQPTQGREHF. In DNA form, the CDR3 reads TGTGCCAGCCAACCGACTCAGGGGCGCGAACACTTC.

The V call is TRBV5-4, the J call TRBJ2-3; TRBD2 agrees at 10 bases. V shed 4 bases, J shed 1 base, and the junction held 6 bases outside the gene matches. The CDR3 has 16 residues. The germline gives CDR1 SGHNT, CDR2 YYREEE (reference sequence). This chain's CDR3 is CASSRTLAGGTDTQYF. CDR3 coding DNA: TGTGCCAGCAGCCGAACCCTAGCGGGGGGCACAGATACGCAGTATTTT.

J is TRBJ2-1 and V is TRBV12-2; the tabulated D call, TRBD2, remains unverified against the DNA. TRBV12-2 is a pseudogene segment. The CDR3 is 17 amino acids. CDR3 sequence reads: CASRSWSGASGGNEQFF. As DNA, the CDR3 is TGTGCAAGTCGCTCTTGGAGTGGGGCTAGCGGGGGGAATGAGCAGTTCTTC.

This sequence joins TRBV10-3 and TRBJ1-6; 8 bases agree with TRBD1. Per germline, CDR1 ENHRY and CDR2 SYGVKD. V lost 6 bases and J lost 13; bases outside the gene matches: 8. This CDR3 is 13 amino acids long. CDR3 in DNA: TGTGCCATCAGGGCGGACAGGGAAAGTCCCCTCCACTTT. Protein sequence: CAIRADRESPLHF.

The gene calls are TRBV6-5 and TRBJ1-1, with D uncertain. Trimming pared 7 bases from V and 1 base from J, leaving 7 bases between. CDR1 MNHEY and CDR2 SVGAGI come from the germline V gene. CDR3 size: 12 residues. The CDR3 DNA is TGTGCCAGCACCAGCCCGAACACTGAAGCTTTCTTT. Amino acid sequence: CASTSPNTEAFF.

The chain recombines TRBV6-1 with TRBJ1-2; D is ambiguous. V lost 7 bases and J 7 bases, leaving 19 bases between the germline ends. Germline V gene lookup returns CDR1 MNHNS and CDR2 SASEGT. There are 14 residues in the CDR3. The CDR3 is CASKEVVGSGGYTF. The CDR3 DNA sequence: TGTGCCAGCAAGGAGGTGGTAGGGTCGGGTGGCTACACCTTC.

The gene calls are TRBV27 and TRBJ2-7, with D possibly matching TRBD2 (6 bases). The germline V and J ends were trimmed by 5 bases and 2 bases, with 22 bases remaining between them. CDR3 length equals 17 residues. CDR1 and CDR2 from the germline V gene are MNHEY and SMNVEV (reference sequence). CDR3 in amino acids: CASSPLGSFAATYEQYF. The CDR3 region has the DNA TGTGCCAGCAGTCCTCTCGGGAGTTTCGCGGCGACCTACGAGCAGTACTTC.